Shown below are 27 T cell receptor beta chains from a single sample sequenced in a study of cytomegalovirus exposure and HLA in healthy donors. A multiplex PCR was run with 60 Vbeta primers and 13 Jbeta primers. Here immunoSEQ multiplex PCR was the method, and the copy in TCRdb shows in-frame clones only, minus some. Here the sample spans over 150,000 clones, around 78% being singletons. Material for sequencing was PBMCs. All receptors derive from a woman aged 45-60 years in good health and CMV-seropositive.

The rearrangement links TRBV5-6 to TRBJ1-2, with TRBD1 matching 8 bases. Trimming removed 3 bases from V and 5 bases from J; junction bases left unmatched: 6. This CDR3 region has 14 residues. Per the germline V gene, CDR1 is SGHDT and CDR2 is YYEEEE. The CDR3 spells CASSSTRQGYGYTF. The DNA of the CDR3 is TGTGCCAGCAGCTCCACAAGACAGGGGTATGGCTACACCTTC.

The chain couples TRBV5-6 to TRBJ1-2, with 9 bases lining up with TRBD1. Germline-derived CDR1 and CDR2 are SGHDT and YYEEEE. The ends lost 1 base at V and 3 bases at J; junction bases unmatched: 7. The CDR3 spans 16 residues. The chain's CDR3 is CASSLRTGATDYGYTF. The DNA for the CDR3 is TGTGCCAGCAGCTTGAGGACAGGGGCTACCGACTATGGCTACACCTTC.

The genes are TRBV27 and TRBJ2-1, with unresolved D. Germline V gives CDR1 MNHEY, CDR2 SMNVEV (reference sequence). CDR3 length: 12 residues. Trimming left V 3 bases short and J 8 bases short, with 8 bases between. CDR3: CASSFPPHEQFF. The DNA of the CDR3 is TGTGCCAGCAGTTTTCCCCCTCATGAGCAGTTCTTC.

This chain connects TRBV11-2 to TRBJ2-4; 8 bases align to TRBD1. V trimming: 5 bases; J trimming: 9 bases; junction bases outside the gene matches: 3. The length of the CDR3 is 12 residues. The germline CDR1 and CDR2 sequences are SGHAT and FQNNGV. CDR3: CASSRTGGIQYF. The CDR3 DNA reads as TGTGCCAGCAGCCGTACAGGGGGCATTCAGTACTTC.

The rearrangement joins TRBV5-1 to TRBJ1-4; TRBD1 matches 10 bases. CDR1 is SGHRS, CDR2 YFSETQ, per germline. J lost 6 bases, V lost 3 bases, and 5 bases had no gene match. CDR3 length equals 15 residues. The CDR3 reads CASSSTGGADEKLFF. The CDR3 region has the DNA TGCGCCAGCAGCTCGACAGGGGGCGCGGATGAAAAACTGTTTTTT.

This clone was seen only a few times. The V call is TRBV30, the J call TRBJ2-7; TRBD2 matches 8 bases. The CDR3 extends over 15 amino acids. Losses at the gene ends were 0 bases for V and 2 bases for J; bases not matched to a gene: 6. Per the germline V gene, CDR1 is GTSNPN and CDR2 is SVGIG (reference sequence). The CDR3 DNA reads TGTGCCTGGAGTGTAGCGGCGGGGGGAGCCTACGAGCAGTACTTC. Encoded protein: CAWSVAAGGAYEQYF. Variable domain in full (rest from reference TRBV30 and TRBJ2-7): SQTIHQWPATLVQPVGSPLSLECTVEGTSNPNLYWYRQAAGRGLQLLFYSVGIGQISSEVPQNLSASRPQDRQFILSSKKLLLSDSGFYLCAWSVAAGGAYEQYFGPGTRLTVT.

V is TRBV2 and J is TRBJ2-7, with D possibly being TRBD2 (5 bases). The V gene's germline CDR1 is SNHLY and CDR2 FYNNEI. V shed 6 bases and J shed 6 bases, with 21 bases lying between them. CDR3 length: 15 amino acids. CDR3 region: CASSLGRDKISEQYF. The CDR3 bases are TGTGCCAGCAGCCTTGGCCGGGATAAAATCTCCGAGCAGTACTTC.

The V gene is TRBV14, the J gene TRBJ2-5, with 7 bases lining up with TRBD1. The length of the CDR3 is 14 residues. Trimming cost V 3 bases and J 4 bases; bases outside gene matches: 5. Germline CDR1 is SGHDN and CDR2 is FVKESK. CDR3 region: CASSHRTGAETQYF. The CDR3 DNA sequence: TGTGCCAGCAGCCACCGAACAGGGGCAGAGACCCAGTACTTC.

CDR3 nucleotide sequence: TGTGCCTGGAGTTACTACCGATTAACCCAGTACTTC. Translation gives CAWSYYRLTQYF. V usage is TRBV30 and J usage is TRBJ2-5; no definite D call. The CDR3 has 12 residues. Trimming stripped 2 bases from V and 8 bases from J, with 12 bases between. The germline V gene encodes CDR1 GTSNPN and CDR2 SVGIG (reference sequence).

Details on this clone: Other DNA variants within this sample encode the same CDR3. The genes are TRBV6-4 and TRBJ2-3, with 7 nucleotides matching TRBD2. This CDR3 contains 15 residues. The J segment lost 1 base and the V segment lost 0 bases, leaving 1 base of the junction unmatched. Germline V gene lookup returns CDR1 MRHNA and CDR2 SNTAGT. This CDR3 is CASSDSSGGTDTQYF. CDR3 bases: TGTGCCAGCAGTGACTCAAGCGGGGGCACAGATACGCAGTATTTT.

In this sample, this clone turned up once. The V and J genes are TRBV11-3 and TRBJ2-7, with D possibly TRBD1 on 8 matching bases. The V end lost 2 bases, the J end lost 1 base, and 18 bases lay between the germline ends. From germline, CDR1 is SGHNT and CDR2 YENEEA. The CDR3 covers 17 residues. The CDR3 DNA is TGTGCCAGCAGCTTAAGTTCGACAGGGGAGGGGTCCTACGAGCAGTACTTC. This translates into CASSLSSTGEGSYEQYF.

This clone was observed at least ten times. CDR3 sequence reads: CATDPLGGAGDTQYF. The CDR3 DNA reads TGTGCCACCGACCCCTTAGGGGGGGCTGGAGATACGCAGTATTTT. The V gene is TRBV11-1, the J gene TRBJ2-3, with D perhaps matching TRBD2 (7 bases). Trimming pared 10 bases from V and 5 bases from J, leaving 22 bases between. Germline CDR1 SGHAT, CDR2 FQDESV (reference sequence). CDR3 length equals 15 residues.

CDR3 region: CASSLVGQIYEQYF. The CDR3 DNA is TGCGCCAGCAGCTTGGTGGGGCAAATCTACGAGCAGTACTTC. The chain recombines TRBV5-1 with TRBJ2-7; D possibly corresponds to TRBD1 (5 bases). Germline-derived CDR1 and CDR2 are SGHRS and YFSETQ. The V and J ends lost 0 bases and 3 bases respectively, with 10 bases between them. CDR3 length: 14 amino acids. The whole variable domain, filled in from reference TRBV5-1 and TRBJ2-7, reads KAGVTQTPRYLIKTRGQQVTLSCSPISGHRSVSWYQQTPGQGLQFLFEYFSETQRNKGNFPGRFSGRQFSNSRSEMNVSTLELGDSALYLCASSLVGQIYEQYFGPGTRLTVT.

V gene TRBV7-8 combines with J gene TRBJ2-1; 8 positions agree with TRBD2. Germline V gene sequence: CDR1 SGHVS, CDR2 FQNEAQ. CDR3 length equals 16 residues. J was trimmed by 6 bases and V by 5 bases; bases with no gene match: 12. CDR3 in amino acids: CASSTQRGPLVNEQFF. CDR3 DNA sequence: TGTGCCAGCAGCACTCAGCGGGGGCCCCTTGTCAATGAGCAGTTCTTC.

The rearrangement joins TRBV5-6 to TRBJ2-3; D is unresolved. V shed 3 bases and J shed 2 bases, with 13 bases lying between them. The CDR3 totals 15 residues. Germline CDR1 and CDR2: SGHDT and YYEEEE. DNA for the CDR3: TGTGCCAGCAGCTCTTTAGAGGCTGACACAGATACGCAGTATTTT. This sequence encodes CASSSLEADTDTQYF.

The genes are TRBV19 and TRBJ1-6, with D possibly TRBD1 on 5 matching bases. V was clipped by 5 bases and J by 6 bases, with 17 bases between them. Germline CDR1 is LNHDA and CDR2 is SQIVND (reference sequence). The CDR3 is 16 amino acids. DNA for the CDR3: TGTGCCAGTAGTGCGACTGGGGCTAGGACTAATTCACCCCTCCACTTT. This sequence encodes CASSATGARTNSPLHF.

V gene TRBV11-2 combines with J gene TRBJ1-6; the D is unclear. This CDR3 comprises 13 residues. Germline V gene sequence: CDR1 SGHAT, CDR2 FQNNGV. The V gene lost 4 bases and the J gene lost 9 bases, with 10 bases spanning the gap. The DNA for the CDR3 is TGTGCCAGCAGCTCAAGCGGGAGTTCACCCCTCCACTTT. It codes for CASSSSGSSPLHF.

The genes are TRBV9 and TRBJ2-7, with 7 bases lining up with TRBD1. This CDR3 comprises 14 residues. V dropped 3 bases and J dropped 2; count of bases not matched to a gene: 5. Germline V lookup: CDR1 SGDLS, CDR2 YYNGEE. The CDR3 reads CASSGRDRAYEQYF. CDR3 coding DNA: TGTGCCAGCAGCGGTAGGGACAGAGCCTACGAGCAGTACTTC. The whole variable domain, filled in from reference TRBV9 and TRBJ2-7, reads DSGVTQTPKHLITATGQRVTLRCSPRSGDLSVYWYQQSLDQGLQFLIQYYNGEERAKGNILERFSAQQFPDLHSELNLSSLELGDSALYFCASSGRDRAYEQYFGPGTRLTVT.

V gene TRBV5-1 combines with J gene TRBJ1-4, with unresolved D. The CDR3 has 12 amino acids. Trimming stripped 4 bases from V and 8 bases from J, with 9 bases between. CDR1 and CDR2 (germline): SGHRS, YFSETQ. CDR3 nucleotides: TGCGCCAGCAGCACCCCGGGGGAAAAACTGTTTTTT. Protein sequence: CASSTPGEKLFF. Combining the CDR3 with reference TRBV5-1 and TRBJ1-4 gives the whole variable domain KAGVTQTPRYLIKTRGQQVTLSCSPISGHRSVSWYQQTPGQGLQFLFEYFSETQRNKGNFPGRFSGRQFSNSRSEMNVSTLELGDSALYLCASSTPGEKLFFGSGTQLSVL.

This clone has just one count. The chain recombines TRBV18 with TRBJ2-7; 8 bases are shared with TRBD1. The CDR3 totals 16 residues. The germline V gene has CDR1 KGHSH and CDR2 LQKENI. Germline trimming cut 6 bases from V and 7 bases from J; bases unmatched to any gene: 17. The CDR3 spells CASSPRPGQARGEQYF. DNA of the CDR3: TGTGCCAGCTCTCCGAGGCCGGGACAGGCACGGGGAGAGCAGTACTTC.

V and J are TRBV7-2 and TRBJ2-7; maybe TRBD2 (6 bases). This CDR3 is built from 13 residues. V dropped 5 bases and J dropped 4 bases, with 12 bases sitting between them. Germline values: CDR1 SGHTA, CDR2 FQGNSA. The CDR3 DNA reads TGTGCCAGCAGCCACCGTGGGGGGTACGAGCAGTACTTC. Translating gives CASSHRGGYEQYF.

Here the CDR3 DNA reads TGTGCCAGTAGTATCCCAGATAGCAATCAGCCCCAGCATTTT. This gives the protein CASSIPDSNQPQHF. V gene TRBV19 combines with J gene TRBJ1-5; D remains ambiguous. Trimming stripped 3 bases from V and 0 bases from J, with 6 bases between. Germline lookup yields CDR1 LNHDA and CDR2 SQIVND (reference sequence). The CDR3 spans 14 residues.

The chain employs TRBV29-1 and TRBJ1-2, with D possibly matching TRBD1 (6 bases). V lost 3 bases and J 0 bases, leaving 11 bases between the germline ends. This CDR3 has 14 residues. Germline loops: CDR1 SQVTM, CDR2 ANQGSEA. CDR3 DNA: TGCAGCGTTGACAGGGGTTTAGCTAACTATGGCTACACCTTC. As protein: CSVDRGLANYGYTF. The variable domain in full, with the rest retrieved from reference TRBV29-1 and TRBJ1-2, is SAVISQKPSRDICQRGTSLTIQCQVDSQVTMMFWYRQQPGQSLTLIATANQGSEATYESGFVIDKFPISRPNLTFSTLTVSNMSPEDSSIYLCSVDRGLANYGYTFGSGTRLTVV.

This rearrangement joins TRBV10-3 to TRBJ2-1; 8 bases are a match to TRBD1. The CDR3 sequence is 13 residues long. Germline values: CDR1 ENHRY, CDR2 SYGVKD. The ends lost 6 bases at V and 9 bases at J; junction bases unmatched: 7. DNA for the CDR3: TGTGCCATCAGCAACTCTGACAGGGGTGAGCAGTTCTTC. This encodes CAISNSDRGEQFF.

The rearrangement links TRBV2 to TRBJ1-4, with D maybe TRBD1 (6 bases). The CDR3 consists of 15 residues. Germline CDR1 reads SNHLY; CDR2 reads FYNNEI. Deletions cut 4 bases from V and 7 bases from J, with 16 bases between. CDR3 nucleotide sequence: TGTGCCAGCAGTGTATGGCAGGGGTCGAGTGAAAAACTGTTTTTT. Translated: CASSVWQGSSEKLFF.

The chain joins TRBV19 to TRBJ1-4; tentative D call: TRBD1 (6 bases). The CDR3 sequence is 15 residues long. The V gene's germline CDR1 is LNHDA and CDR2 SQIVND (reference sequence). The germline V and J ends were trimmed by 6 bases and 2 bases, with 13 bases remaining between them. This CDR3 is CASSKSGVTNEKLFF. The CDR3 coding sequence is TGTGCCAGTAGCAAATCAGGGGTGACTAATGAAAAACTGTTTTTT.

Notes on this clone: Other DNA sequences in the same sample also yield this CDR3. The chain couples TRBV4-1 to TRBJ2-7; 7 bases match TRBD2. This CDR3 has 16 amino acids. Germline V gives CDR1 MGHRA, CDR2 YSYEKL. J was trimmed by 4 bases and V by 1 base; bases with no gene match: 10. The CDR3 nucleotides read TGCGCCAGCAGCCAAGCCCCGGGGGGTGGTTATTACGAGCAGTACTTC. It is translated as CASSQAPGGGYYEQYF.